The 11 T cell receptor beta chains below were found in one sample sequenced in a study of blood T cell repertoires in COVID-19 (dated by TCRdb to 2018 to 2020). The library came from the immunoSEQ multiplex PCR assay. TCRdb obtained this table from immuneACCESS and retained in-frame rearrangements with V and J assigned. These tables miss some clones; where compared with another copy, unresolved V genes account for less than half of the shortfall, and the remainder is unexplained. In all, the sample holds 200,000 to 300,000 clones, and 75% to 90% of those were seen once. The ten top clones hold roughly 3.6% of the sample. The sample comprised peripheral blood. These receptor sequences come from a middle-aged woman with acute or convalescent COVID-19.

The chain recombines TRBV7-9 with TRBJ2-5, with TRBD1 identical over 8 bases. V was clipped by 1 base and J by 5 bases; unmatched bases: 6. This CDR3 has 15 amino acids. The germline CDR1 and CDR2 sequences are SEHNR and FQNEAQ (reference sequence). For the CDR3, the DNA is TGTGCCAGCAGCTTAGTCGCAGGGGGCGGTGAGACCCAGTACTTC. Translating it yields CASSLVAGGGETQYF.

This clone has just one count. CDR3 in amino acids: CAGGGVGTGELFF. The DNA of the CDR3 is TGTGCCGGCGGGGGCGTAGGCACCGGGGAGCTGTTTTTT. The rearrangement links TRBV19 to TRBJ2-2; tentative D call: TRBD2 (7 bases). Trimming stripped 11 bases from V and 4 bases from J, with 14 bases between. The germline V gene encodes CDR1 LNHDA and CDR2 SQIVND (reference sequence). This CDR3 is built from 13 residues.

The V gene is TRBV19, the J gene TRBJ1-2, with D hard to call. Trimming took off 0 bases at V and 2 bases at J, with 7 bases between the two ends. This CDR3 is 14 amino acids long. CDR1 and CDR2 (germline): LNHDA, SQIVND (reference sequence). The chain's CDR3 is CASSIDRGNYGYTF. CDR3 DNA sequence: TGTGCCAGTAGTATAGATCGAGGAAACTATGGCTACACCTTC.

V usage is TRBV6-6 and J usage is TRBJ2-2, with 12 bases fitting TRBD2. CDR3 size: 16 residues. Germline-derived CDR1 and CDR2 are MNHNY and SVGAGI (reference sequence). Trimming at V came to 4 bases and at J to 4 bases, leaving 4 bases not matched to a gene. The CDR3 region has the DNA TGTGCCAGCAGTTCCTCTAGCGGGGGGGCCACCGGGGAGCTGTTTTTT. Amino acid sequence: CASSSSSGGATGELFF.

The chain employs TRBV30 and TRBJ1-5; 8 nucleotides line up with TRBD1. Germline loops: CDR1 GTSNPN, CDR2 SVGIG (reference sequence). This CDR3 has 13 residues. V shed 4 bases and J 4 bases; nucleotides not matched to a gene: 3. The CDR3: CAWTTGGNQPQHF. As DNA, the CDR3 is TGTGCCTGGACTACAGGGGGGAATCAGCCCCAGCATTTT.

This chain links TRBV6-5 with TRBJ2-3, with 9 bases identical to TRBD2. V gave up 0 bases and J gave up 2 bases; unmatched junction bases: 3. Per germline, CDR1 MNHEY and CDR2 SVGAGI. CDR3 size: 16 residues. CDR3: CASSYSSGGPTDTQYF. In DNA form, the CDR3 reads TGTGCCAGCAGTTACTCGAGCGGGGGGCCCACAGATACGCAGTATTTT.

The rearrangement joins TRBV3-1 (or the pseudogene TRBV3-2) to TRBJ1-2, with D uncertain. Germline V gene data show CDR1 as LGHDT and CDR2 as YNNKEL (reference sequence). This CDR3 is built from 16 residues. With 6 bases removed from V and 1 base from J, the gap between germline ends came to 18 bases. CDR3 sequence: CASRPRLQRNNYGYTF. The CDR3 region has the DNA TGTGCCAGCAGACCTAGATTGCAAAGGAATAACTATGGCTACACCTTC.

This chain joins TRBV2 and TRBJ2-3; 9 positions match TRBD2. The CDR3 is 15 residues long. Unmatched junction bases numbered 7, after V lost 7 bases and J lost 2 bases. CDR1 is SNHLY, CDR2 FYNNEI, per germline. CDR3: CASTLLAGDTDTQYF. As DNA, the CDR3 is TGTGCCAGCACCCTTTTAGCGGGGGACACAGATACGCAGTATTTT. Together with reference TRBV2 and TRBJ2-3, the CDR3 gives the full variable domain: EPEVTQTPSHQVTQMGQEVILRCVPISNHLYFYWYRQILGQKVEFLVSFYNNEISEKSEIFDDQFSVERPDGSNFTLKIRSTKLEDSAMYFCASTLLAGDTDTQYFGPGTRLTVL.

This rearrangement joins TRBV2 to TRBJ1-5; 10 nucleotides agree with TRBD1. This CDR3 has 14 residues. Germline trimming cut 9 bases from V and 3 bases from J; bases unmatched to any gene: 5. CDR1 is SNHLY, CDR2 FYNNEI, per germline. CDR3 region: CARGQGNFNQPQHF. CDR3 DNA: TGTGCCAGGGGACAGGGGAATTTCAATCAGCCCCAGCATTTT.

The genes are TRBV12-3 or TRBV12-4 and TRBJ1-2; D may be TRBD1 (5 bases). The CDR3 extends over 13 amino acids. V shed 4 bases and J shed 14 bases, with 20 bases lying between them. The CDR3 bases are TGTGCCAGCAGTTCGCCAGGGATGCTTGAGTGTACCTTC. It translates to CASSSPGMLECTF.

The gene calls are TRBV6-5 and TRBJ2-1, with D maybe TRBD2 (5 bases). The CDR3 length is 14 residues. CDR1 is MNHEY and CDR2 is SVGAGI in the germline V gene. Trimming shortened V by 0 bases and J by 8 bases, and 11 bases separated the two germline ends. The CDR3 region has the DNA TGTGCCAGCAGTTACTCCTGGACCGGGGATGAGCAGTTCTTC. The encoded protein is CASSYSWTGDEQFF.